This is a list of T cell receptor beta chains from one sample in a study of T cell changes during pregnancy in multiple sclerosis. Repertoires were generated with immunoSEQ multiplex PCR, while TCRdb's copy carries only in-frame clones and drops some. The sample gives tens of thousands of clones, more than 80% of which show up once; roughly 0.61% is in the top ten. Here the sequenced sample was CD4+ T cells from peripheral blood mononuclear cells, taken in the third trimester of pregnancy. These receptors were obtained from a female donor in good health, enrolled as a control in a pregnancy study. The CDR3 runs from the conserved cysteine through the conserved F or W. The D gene is left open where the match is weak. Size is stated for part of the rows, as once, few or many counts, or as a class when the clone is expanded.

d_call,v_call,clone_size,cdr3_length,j_call,cdr3_aa,cdr3_nt
NA,TRBV7-3,once,14,TRBJ1-1,CASSLDRTNTEAFF,TGTGCCAGCAGCTTAGACAGGACCAACACTGAAGCTTTCTTT
TRBD2,TRBV2,NA,14,TRBJ2-1,CASSRLREVNEQFF,TGTGCCAGCAGCAGATTACGGGAGGTTAATGAGCAGTTCTTC
NA,TRBV28,NA,14,TRBJ1-4,CASTSGGTDEKLFF,TGTGCCTCCACTAGCGGGGGGACGGATGAAAAACTGTTTTTT
NA,TRBV5-8,once,16,TRBJ1-2,CASSSLNRAEDYGYTF,TGTGCCAGCAGCTCGCTCAACAGGGCGGAGGACTATGGCTACACCTTC
TRBD1,TRBV23-1,NA,17,TRBJ1-1,CASSHGQGAMEPTEAFF,TGCGCCAGCAGTCACGGGCAGGGGGCGATGGAACCCACTGAAGCTTTCTTT
NA,TRBV2,NA,13,TRBJ2-5,CASRRDRQETQYF,TGTGCCAGCAGGCGGGATAGACAAGAGACCCAGTACTTC
NA,TRBV10-3,NA,15,TRBJ2-7,CAISVRVLETAEQYF,TGTGCCATCAGCGTGAGGGTTCTTGAAACTGCCGAGCAGTACTTC
TRBD2,TRBV19,NA,14,TRBJ2-1,CASRNVAGDNEQFF,TGTGCCAGTAGAAACGTAGCGGGGGACAATGAGCAGTTCTTC
NA,TRBV7-2,NA,13,TRBJ1-2,CASSSSWGDGYTF,TGTGCCAGCAGCTCTAGTTGGGGGGATGGCTACACCTTC
TRBD1,TRBV6-1,once,14,TRBJ1-6,CASSESLQGAPLHF,TGTGCCAGCAGTGAATCCCTACAGGGGGCACCCCTCCACTTT
TRBD2,TRBV7-6,NA,15,TRBJ2-1,CASSRPSGEYNEQFF,TGTGCCAGCAGTCGTCCTAGCGGGGAATACAATGAGCAGTTCTTC
NA,TRBV4-2,NA,16,TRBJ1-3,CASSQDRGTSGNTIYF,TGTGCCAGCAGCCAAGATCGAGGGACTTCTGGAAACACCATATATTTT
NA,TRBV4-1,NA,16,TRBJ2-1,CASSPRNRESYNEQFF,TGCGCCAGCAGCCCCAGGAACCGGGAAAGTTACAATGAGCAGTTCTTC
NA,TRBV10-3,NA,14,TRBJ2-7,CAISVDSSSYEQYF,TGTGCCATCAGTGTGGACAGTTCCTCCTACGAGCAGTACTTC
TRBD1,TRBV7-2,NA,13,TRBJ1-1,CASSPDRGFEAFF,TGTGCCAGCAGCCCAGACAGGGGGTTTGAAGCTTTCTTT
NA,TRBV5-1,NA,14,TRBJ1-1,CASSLVWQNTEAFF,TGCGCCAGCAGCTTGGTTTGGCAGAACACTGAAGCTTTCTTT
TRBD2,TRBV12-5,NA,13,TRBJ2-1,CASGLAGVDEQFF,TGTGCTAGTGGCCTAGCGGGGGTGGATGAGCAGTTCTTC
NA,TRBV5-6,NA,14,TRBJ1-1,CASSFRDINTEAFF,TGTGCCAGCAGCTTCCGGGACATCAACACTGAAGCTTTCTTT
TRBD2,TRBV7-8,NA,17,TRBJ2-5,CASSSGTSGMTGETQYF,TGTGCCAGCAGCTCCGGGACTAGCGGGATGACGGGTGAGACCCAGTACTTC
TRBD1,TRBV6-5,NA,14,TRBJ1-1,CASTYRGRDTEAFF,TGTGCCAGCACATACAGGGGGCGAGACACTGAAGCTTTCTTT
NA,TRBV11-2,NA,15,TRBJ1-1,CASSFPGGQFTEAFF,TGTGCCAGCAGCTTCCCGGGAGGCCAATTCACTGAAGCTTTCTTT
NA,TRBV7-2,NA,12,TRBJ1-2,CASSPDGGGYTF,TGTGCCAGCAGCCCCGACGGAGGGGGCTACACCTTC
TRBD2,TRBV13,NA,16,TRBJ2-3,CASSFRAGGPVDTQYF,TGTGCCAGCAGCTTCCGAGCGGGAGGGCCGGTAGATACGCAGTATTTT
NA,TRBV27,NA,18,TRBJ2-3,CASSLSCLQVSSTDTQYF,TGTGCCAGCAGTTTATCTTGCCTACAGGTTTCTAGCACAGATACGCAGTATTTT
TRBD1,TRBV19,NA,14,TRBJ1-2,CASSIRTGDYGYTF,TGTGCCAGTAGTATTAGAACAGGGGACTATGGCTACACCTTC
NA,TRBV5-1,NA,13,TRBJ1-4,CASSLVTGSGLFF,TGCGCCAGCAGCTTGGTCACAGGGAGCGGACTGTTTTTT
NA,TRBV4-3,NA,16,TRBJ2-3,CASSLGWTSSTDTQYF,TGCGCCAGCAGCCTCGGATGGACATCTAGCACAGATACGCAGTATTTT
TRBD1,TRBV13,NA,18,TRBJ1-3,CASSLNRQGRRTGNTIYF,TGTGCCAGCAGCCTAAACAGACAGGGGCGCAGGACTGGAAACACCATATATTTT
NA,TRBV7-9,NA,14,TRBJ1-6,CASSSPGVLSPLHF,TGTGCCAGCAGCTCACCGGGGGTGCTGTCACCCCTCCACTTT
TRBD1,TRBV6-1,once,14,TRBJ1-4,CASYRAGGFEKLFF,TGTGCCAGCTATCGTGCAGGGGGCTTCGAAAAACTGTTTTTT
TRBD1,TRBV6-5,NA,12,TRBJ2-3,CASSTGADTQYF,TGTGCCAGCAGTACAGGGGCAGATACGCAGTATTTT
NA,TRBV7-3,NA,11,TRBJ2-3,CASSFGRVQYF,TGTGCCAGCAGCTTTGGTCGAGTGCAGTATTTT
NA,TRBV27,NA,14,TRBJ1-6,CASSFPTTEAPLHF,TGTGCCAGCAGTTTCCCTACCACTGAAGCACCCCTCCACTTT
TRBD2,TRBV10-2,once,19,TRBJ2-5,CASSDQSFRLAGYGETQYF,TGCGCCAGCAGTGATCAATCGTTTCGGCTAGCGGGATATGGGGAGACCCAGTACTTC
NA,TRBV7-9,NA,16,TRBJ1-2,CASSPKVDRLAYGYTF,TGTGCCAGCAGCCCTAAGGTCGACAGATTGGCGTATGGCTACACCTTC
NA,TRBV6-5,NA,14,TRBJ1-5,CASSYKAGNQPQHF,TGTGCCAGCAGTTACAAGGCGGGAAATCAGCCCCAGCATTTT
TRBD1,TRBV6-6,NA,14,TRBJ1-1,CASKETGRTTEAFF,TGTGCCAGCAAAGAGACAGGGAGAACAACTGAAGCTTTCTTT
TRBD2,TRBV7-9,NA,15,TRBJ2-7,CASSFGLAGVDEQYF,TGTGCCAGCAGCTTCGGACTAGCGGGAGTTGACGAGCAGTACTTC
NA,TRBV4-3,NA,14,TRBJ2-5,CASSHVQGFGTQYF,TGCGCCAGCAGCCATGTACAGGGATTTGGGACCCAGTACTTC
TRBD1,TRBV5-1,NA,16,TRBJ2-3,CASSNRQGARTDTQYF,TGCGCCAGCAGCAACCGACAGGGGGCAAGGACAGATACGCAGTATTTT
NA,TRBV5-5,NA,14,TRBJ1-1,CASSLTVVNTEAFF,TGTGCCAGCAGCCTGACAGTGGTGAACACTGAAGCTTTCTTT
NA,TRBV19,NA,14,TRBJ1-1,CASSIRGSNTEAFF,TGTGCCAGTAGTATACGGGGGTCAAACACTGAAGCTTTCTTT
NA,TRBV2,NA,13,TRBJ2-1,CASMKGGSNEQFF,TGTGCCAGCATGAAGGGGGGGAGCAATGAGCAGTTCTTC
TRBD2,TRBV13,NA,14,TRBJ2-1,CASNHRLAGNEQFF,TGTGCCAGCAACCACCGACTAGCGGGCAATGAGCAGTTCTTC
NA,TRBV25-1,NA,16,TRBJ2-5,CASTSLRGGQAETQYF,TGTGCCAGCACCTCTCTAAGGGGGGGTCAGGCGGAGACCCAGTACTTC
TRBD1,TRBV7-3,NA,14,TRBJ1-1,CASSYQQGTTEAFF,TGTGCCAGCAGCTACCAACAGGGGACGACTGAAGCTTTCTTT
NA,TRBV2,NA,14,TRBJ1-1,CASSFWTQNTEAFF,TGTGCCAGCAGTTTCTGGACACAGAACACTGAAGCTTTCTTT
NA,TRBV19,NA,14,TRBJ1-5,CASSISGGNQPQHF,TGTGCCAGTAGTATCTCAGGGGGCAATCAGCCCCAGCATTTT
TRBD2,TRBV19,NA,17,TRBJ2-2,CASSRELAGAGTGELFF,TGTGCCAGTAGTAGAGAACTAGCGGGAGCGGGCACCGGGGAGCTGTTTTTT
NA,TRBV7-2,NA,15,TRBJ1-5,CASRPRQASNQPQHF,TGTGCCAGCAGACCCAGACAGGCTAGCAATCAGCCCCAGCATTTT
NA,TRBV4-1,NA,16,TRBJ1-6,CASTPGGPSYNSPLHF,TGCGCCAGCACCCCCGGAGGACCATCCTATAATTCACCCCTCCACTTT
NA,TRBV19,NA,15,TRBJ2-3,CASSPRGLSTDTQYF,TGTGCCAGTAGTCCCCGAGGACTGAGCACAGATACGCAGTATTTT
TRBD1,TRBV4-1,few,16,TRBJ1-2,CASSQVYPGTGEGYTF,TGCGCCAGCAGCCAAGTATACCCTGGGACAGGAGAAGGCTACACCTTC
NA,TRBV6-5,NA,15,TRBJ1-1,CASSLGQEGGTEAFF,TGTGCCAGCAGTTTGGGTCAGGAGGGAGGGACTGAAGCTTTCTTT
NA,TRBV11-2,NA,16,TRBJ1-5,CASSLGGGRGHQPQHF,TGTGCCAGCAGCTTAGGTGGTGGGCGGGGCCATCAGCCCCAGCATTTT
NA,TRBV6-6,NA,15,TRBJ1-6,CASSSPTGNNSPLHF,TGTGCCAGCAGTTCACCTACAGGGAATAATTCACCCCTCCACTTT
NA,TRBV29-1,NA,15,TRBJ2-3,CSVVPTSQVVDTQYF,TGCAGCGTTGTCCCGACCTCCCAGGTGGTAGATACGCAGTATTTT